The sequence of this T cell receptor (beta chain) was determined in a study of T cell changes during pregnancy in multiple sclerosis. V dropped 4 bases and J dropped 0; count of bases not matched to a gene: 5. CDR3 length: 16 amino acids. Per germline, CDR1 MGHRA and CDR2 YSYEKL. Sequenced by immunoSEQ multiplex PCR; TCRdb stores in-frame clones only, minus some. Of some 75,000 clones listed, about 95% are singletons. The specimen was peripheral blood, collected in the second trimester of pregnancy. The source of this sequence is a female donor with multiple sclerosis, enrolled in a pregnancy study. The J gene is TRBJ1-1, the V gene TRBV4-1; 10 bases agree with TRBD1. The CDR3 spells CASSRRDRGLNTEAFF. CDR3 bases: TGCGCCAGCAGCCGCCGGGACAGGGGATTGAACACTGAAGCTTTCTTT.